These 18 T cell receptor beta chains share one sample of origin, sequenced in a study of blood T cell repertoires in COVID-19. Profiled with immunoSEQ multiplex PCR; TCRdb holds only in-frame clones, not every one. The table lists approximately 230,000 clones, 80% to 90% of them singletons. The specimen sequenced was PBMCs or T cells enriched from blood (not recorded which). All receptors derive from a man younger than 30 who had recovered from COVID-19.

The chain combines TRBV29-1 with TRBJ1-5; TRBD1 is a possible D gene (5 bases). CDR1 SQVTM and CDR2 ANQGSEA come from the germline V gene. V lost 6 bases and J 0 bases, leaving 18 bases between the germline ends. This CDR3 is built from 16 residues. CDR3 sequence (DNA): TGCAGCGTCATACGAAGCGGGACGGATAGCAATCAGCCCCAGCATTTT. Its translation: CSVIRSGTDSNQPQHF. The entire variable domain, with the rest obtained from reference TRBV29-1 and TRBJ1-5, is as follows: SAVISQKPSRDICQRGTSLTIQCQVDSQVTMMFWYRQQPGQSLTLIATANQGSEATYESGFVIDKFPISRPNLTFSTLTVSNMSPEDSSIYLCSVIRSGTDSNQPQHFGDGTRLSIL.

The chain carries TRBV9 and TRBJ2-7; 8 bases line up with TRBD1. The germline CDR1 and CDR2 sequences are SGDLS and YYNGEE. The length of the CDR3 is 15 residues. The V and J ends lost 2 bases and 2 bases, in that order; junction bases with no gene match: 6. CDR3 DNA: TGTGCCAGCAGCGTCGGGGCGGGACAGGCCTACGAGCAGTACTTC. It yields the protein CASSVGAGQAYEQYF.

The chain uses TRBV6-5 and TRBJ2-6, with TRBD1 as a possible D gene (6 bases). CDR1 and CDR2 (germline): MNHEY, SVGAGI. This CDR3 region has 16 residues. Trimming removed 2 bases at V and 0 bases at J, with 8 bases between. The CDR3 loop is CASSYRTASGANVLTF. DNA of the CDR3: TGTGCCAGCAGTTACAGGACAGCCTCTGGGGCCAACGTCCTGACTTTC.

The V gene is TRBV11-3, the J gene TRBJ1-1, with D possibly TRBD1 on 5 matching bases. Per the germline V gene, CDR1 is SGHNT and CDR2 is YENEEA. With 3 bases removed from V and 4 bases from J, the gap between germline ends came to 15 bases. The CDR3 loop spans 15 amino acids. CDR3 coding DNA: TGTGCCAGCAGCTTGCCCAGGGCCCTGGGCACTGAAGCTTTCTTT. This codes for CASSLPRALGTEAFF.

The CDR3 loop reads CASSYSSGYGEQPQHF. The DNA for the CDR3 is TGTGCCAGCAGTTACTCTTCAGGCTATGGGGAGCAGCCCCAGCATTTT. The V gene is TRBV6-5, the J gene TRBJ1-5; no definite D call. The CDR3 covers 16 residues. Trimming took 0 bases from V and 7 from J, leaving 16 bases between them. Germline assignment: CDR1 MNHEY and CDR2 SVGAGI.

This rearrangement joins TRBV7-3 to TRBJ2-3; TRBD2 agrees at 10 bases. This CDR3 comprises 14 residues. The germline V gene encodes CDR1 SGHTA and CDR2 FQGTGA. V was pared by 4 bases and J by 4 bases, with 2 bases of the junction left unmatched. The CDR3 loop reads CASSSTSGADTQYF. CDR3 nucleotides: TGTGCCAGCAGCTCAACTAGCGGGGCAGATACGCAGTATTTT. Complete variable domain (other parts from reference TRBV7-3 and TRBJ2-3): GAGVSQTPSNKVTEKGKYVELRCDPISGHTALYWYRQSLGQGPEFLIYFQGTGAADDSGLPNDRFFAVRPEGSVSTLKIQRTERGDSAVYLCASSSTSGADTQYFGPGTRLTVL.

The chain combines TRBV11-2 with TRBJ1-1, with D uncertain. Germline CDR1 reads SGHAT; CDR2 reads FQNNGV. The length of the CDR3 is 14 residues. With 5 bases removed from V and 1 base from J, the gap between germline ends came to 11 bases. The chain's CDR3 is CASSAGGRNTEAFF. The CDR3 DNA reads TGTGCCAGCAGCGCAGGAGGGCGGAACACTGAAGCTTTCTTT.

The table lists this clone with a few counts. This chain connects TRBV5-5 to TRBJ1-2, with a possible D match to TRBD1 (6 bases). The CDR3 extends over 15 amino acids. V lost 4 bases and J lost 4, with 17 bases in between. Per germline, CDR1 SGHKS and CDR2 YYEKEE (reference sequence). The CDR3 here is CASSRTAQDLYGYTF. DNA of the CDR3: TGTGCCAGCAGCCGGACAGCTCAGGACCTCTATGGCTACACCTTC.

The chain couples TRBV14 to TRBJ2-1, with D tentatively TRBD2 (6 bases). Germline V gene data show CDR1 as SGHDN and CDR2 as FVKESK. Trimming took 5 bases from V and 5 from J, leaving 13 bases between them. The CDR3 has 14 residues. The CDR3 DNA sequence: TGTGCCAGCAGCGAAACGCGGGATCACAATGAGCAGTTCTTC. It is translated as CASSETRDHNEQFF.

This sequence joins TRBV11-2 and TRBJ2-1; D possibly corresponds to TRBD2 (5 bases). This CDR3 comprises 14 residues. CDR1 is SGHAT and CDR2 is FQNNGV in the germline V gene. V lost 0 bases and J lost 6, with 9 bases in between. CDR3 bases: TGTGCCAGCAGCTTAGACCGAGGAGGCAATGAGCAGTTCTTC. This gives the protein CASSLDRGGNEQFF.

V is TRBV21-1 and J is TRBJ2-1; TRBD2, as called in the table, went unchecked against the DNA. TRBV21-1 is marked as a pseudogene. The CDR3 runs 22 residues. CDR3 sequence (DNA): TGTGCCAGCAGCAATCCTCCAACCTTTCAGACGAAGCGGGAGGAAGAACACAATGAGCAGTTCTTC. This sequence encodes CASSNPPTFQTKREEEHNEQFF.

The J gene is TRBJ2-1, the V gene TRBV15; D perhaps matches TRBD2 (6 bases). Germline V CDR1 and CDR2: LNHNV, YYDKDF (reference sequence). CDR3 length: 15 amino acids. Trimming took 5 bases from V and 2 from J, leaving 13 bases between them. The chain's CDR3 is CATSVGTRPYNEQFF. CDR3 coding DNA: TGTGCCACCAGCGTCGGGACTCGACCCTACAATGAGCAGTTCTTC.

Of note for this clone: Other DNA sequences from this sample encode an identical CDR3 as well. The rearrangement uses TRBV27 and TRBJ2-1; D remains ambiguous. The CDR3 extends over 11 amino acids. Germline V gene data show CDR1 as MNHEY and CDR2 as SMNVEV (reference sequence). Trimming took 3 bases from V and 5 from J, leaving 2 bases between them. CDR3 DNA: TGTGCCAGCAGTTTCAACAATGAGCAGTTCTTC. Its translation is CASSFNNEQFF.

V gene TRBV14 combines with J gene TRBJ2-4; 7 positions agree with TRBD2. Germline loops: CDR1 SGHDN, CDR2 FVKESK. The CDR3 totals 15 residues. J was trimmed by 7 bases and V by 5 bases; bases with no gene match: 11. This chain's CDR3 is CASSLPGTTDNIQYF. CDR3 DNA sequence: TGTGCCAGCAGCTTACCCGGGACTACTGATAACATTCAGTACTTC.

The chain has TRBV13 and TRBJ1-2; maybe TRBD1 (5 bases). V lost 1 base, J lost 2 bases, and 11 bases lay in between. The CDR3 has 15 amino acids. CDR1 is PRHDT and CDR2 is FYEKMQ in the germline V gene (reference sequence). CDR3 nucleotide sequence: TGTGCCAGCAGCTTAGTTCTTCGGGGGAACTATGGCTACACCTTC. The encoded protein is CASSLVLRGNYGYTF.

The CDR3 reads CASSQGRGNQPQHF. The CDR3 DNA reads TGCGCCAGCAGCCAGGGCAGGGGCAATCAGCCCCAGCATTTT. J is TRBJ1-5 and V is TRBV4-1, with a tentative D call TRBD1 (5 bases). The CDR3 is made up of 14 amino acids. Trimming cost V 3 bases and J 2 bases, with 8 bases left between them. Germline V CDR1 and CDR2: MGHRA, YSYEKL.

The rearrangement joins TRBV7-9 to TRBJ1-2; D uncertain. The CDR3 is 14 amino acids. Germline CDR1 reads SEHNR; CDR2 reads FQNEAQ (reference sequence). V dropped 6 bases and J dropped 7 bases, with 18 bases sitting between them. The CDR3 bases are TGTGCCAGCAGGGAAATAAAAGGCGGTTCTGGCTACACCTTC. Protein sequence: CASREIKGGSGYTF.

The V call is TRBV5-5, the J call TRBJ2-2; 15 bases line up with TRBD2. With V trimmed by 4 bases and J by 5 bases, 15 bases remained unmatched. The germline CDR1 and CDR2 sequences are SGHKS and YYEKEE (reference sequence). This CDR3 has 20 residues. CDR3 coding DNA: TGTGCCAGCAGCCTAAGACCCGGGACTAGCGGGGGGTTAGGAACCGGGGAGCTGTTTTTT. Translating gives CASSLRPGTSGGLGTGELFF.